The T cell receptor beta chain under discussion was sequenced for a study of cytotoxic CD8 clonotypes in ibrutinib-treated CLL. Across the whole study: Among responders, roughly 24 were partial and 2 complete; after median roughly 72 months, about 15 stayed remitted and some 12 progressed. Response sampling came at median about a year of treatment, ranging about 6 to 40 months.

Germline-derived CDR1 and CDR2 are SGHNT and YYREEE (reference sequence). The CDR3 is 15 residues long. The junction had 3 bases not matched to a gene; V was cut back by 4 bases and J by 3 bases. The data were produced by immunoSEQ multiplex PCR, yet TCRdb's version contains in-frame clones alone and is incomplete. The sample gives under 150,000 clones, under 95% of which show up once; roughly a tenth is in the top ten. Study findings and constraints: The study found baseline clonality above age-matched healthy donors, tracking circulating CD8+ T-cell counts. Contraction or stability on treatment was seen for public clonotypes, which were uncommon.

Turning to this clone: Its cognate antigen is unknown.

The V and J genes are TRBV5-4 and TRBJ2-2; 10 positions agree with TRBD1. This specimen was PBMCs, taken after 12 months of ibrutinib treatment. This clonotype originated in a human donor with chronic lymphocytic leukemia. CDR3 in amino acids: CASSQTGGDTGELFF. The CDR3 DNA is TGTGCCAGCAGCCAGACAGGGGGCGACACCGGGGAGCTGTTTTTT.